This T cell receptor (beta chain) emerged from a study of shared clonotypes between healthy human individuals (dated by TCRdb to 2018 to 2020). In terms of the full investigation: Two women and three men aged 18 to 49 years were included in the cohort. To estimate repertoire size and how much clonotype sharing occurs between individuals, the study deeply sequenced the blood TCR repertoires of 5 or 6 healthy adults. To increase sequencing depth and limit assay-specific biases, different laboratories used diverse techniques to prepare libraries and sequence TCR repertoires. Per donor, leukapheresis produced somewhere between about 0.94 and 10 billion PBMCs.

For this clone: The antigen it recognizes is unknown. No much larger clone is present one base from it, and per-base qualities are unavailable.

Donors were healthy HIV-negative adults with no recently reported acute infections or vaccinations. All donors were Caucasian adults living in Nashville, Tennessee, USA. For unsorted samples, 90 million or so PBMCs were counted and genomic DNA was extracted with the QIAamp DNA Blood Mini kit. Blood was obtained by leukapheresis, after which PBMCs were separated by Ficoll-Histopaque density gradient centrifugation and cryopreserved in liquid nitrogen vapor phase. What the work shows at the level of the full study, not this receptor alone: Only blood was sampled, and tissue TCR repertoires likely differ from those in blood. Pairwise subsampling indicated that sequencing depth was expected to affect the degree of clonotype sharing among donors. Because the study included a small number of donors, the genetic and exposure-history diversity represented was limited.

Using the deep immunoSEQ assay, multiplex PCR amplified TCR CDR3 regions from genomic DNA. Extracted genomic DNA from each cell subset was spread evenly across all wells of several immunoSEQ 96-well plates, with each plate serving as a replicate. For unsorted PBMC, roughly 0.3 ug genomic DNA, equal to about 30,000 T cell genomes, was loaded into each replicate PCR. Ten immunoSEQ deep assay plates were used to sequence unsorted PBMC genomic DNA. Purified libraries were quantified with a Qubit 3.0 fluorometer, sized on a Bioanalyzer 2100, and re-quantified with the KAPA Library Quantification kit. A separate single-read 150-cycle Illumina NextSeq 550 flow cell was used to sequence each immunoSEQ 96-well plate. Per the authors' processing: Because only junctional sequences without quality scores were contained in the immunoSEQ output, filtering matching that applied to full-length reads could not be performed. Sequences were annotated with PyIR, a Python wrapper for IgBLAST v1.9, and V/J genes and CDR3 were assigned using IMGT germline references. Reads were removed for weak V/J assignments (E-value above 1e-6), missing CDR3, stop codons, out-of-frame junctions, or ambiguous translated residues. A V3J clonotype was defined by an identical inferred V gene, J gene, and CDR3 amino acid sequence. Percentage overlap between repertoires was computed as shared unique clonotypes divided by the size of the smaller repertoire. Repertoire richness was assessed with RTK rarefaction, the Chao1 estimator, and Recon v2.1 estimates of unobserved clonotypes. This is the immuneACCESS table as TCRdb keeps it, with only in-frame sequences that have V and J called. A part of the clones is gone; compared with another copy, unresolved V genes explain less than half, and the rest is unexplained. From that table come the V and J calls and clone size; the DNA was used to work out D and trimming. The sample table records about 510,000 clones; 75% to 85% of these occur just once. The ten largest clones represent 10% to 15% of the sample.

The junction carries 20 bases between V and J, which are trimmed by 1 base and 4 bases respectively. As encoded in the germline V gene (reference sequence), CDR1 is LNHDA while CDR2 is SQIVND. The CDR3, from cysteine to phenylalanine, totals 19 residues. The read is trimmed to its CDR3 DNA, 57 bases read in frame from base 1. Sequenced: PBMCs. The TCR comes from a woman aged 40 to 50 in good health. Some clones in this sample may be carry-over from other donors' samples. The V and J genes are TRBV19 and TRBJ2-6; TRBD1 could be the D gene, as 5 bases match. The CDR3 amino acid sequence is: CASSIGGRASLTGANVLTF. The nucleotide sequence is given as TGTGCCAGTAGTATAGGTGGCAGGGCAAGCCTAACCGGGGCCAACGTCCTGACTTTC.